Sequencing of this T cell receptor (beta chain) was carried out in a study of blood T cell repertoires in COVID-19. The CDR3 runs to 15 residues. Germline V gene lookup returns CDR1 GTSNPN and CDR2 SVGIG (reference sequence). The V and J ends lost 2 bases and 0 bases respectively, with 8 bases between them. Method: immunoSEQ multiplex PCR; TCRdb's copy keeps in-frame clones and lacks some. The data show around 290,000 clones, with under 90% seen just once and 1.7% held by the top ten. This TCR came from a woman aged 40 to 50 who had recovered from COVID-19. The chain is built from TRBV30 and TRBJ1-6; no definite D call. Sequencing input: PBMCs or T cells enriched from blood (not recorded which). CDR3 sequence reads: CAWSSGSSYNSPLHF. CDR3 nucleotide sequence: TGTGCCTGGAGTTCTGGGAGCTCCTATAATTCACCCCTCCACTTT.